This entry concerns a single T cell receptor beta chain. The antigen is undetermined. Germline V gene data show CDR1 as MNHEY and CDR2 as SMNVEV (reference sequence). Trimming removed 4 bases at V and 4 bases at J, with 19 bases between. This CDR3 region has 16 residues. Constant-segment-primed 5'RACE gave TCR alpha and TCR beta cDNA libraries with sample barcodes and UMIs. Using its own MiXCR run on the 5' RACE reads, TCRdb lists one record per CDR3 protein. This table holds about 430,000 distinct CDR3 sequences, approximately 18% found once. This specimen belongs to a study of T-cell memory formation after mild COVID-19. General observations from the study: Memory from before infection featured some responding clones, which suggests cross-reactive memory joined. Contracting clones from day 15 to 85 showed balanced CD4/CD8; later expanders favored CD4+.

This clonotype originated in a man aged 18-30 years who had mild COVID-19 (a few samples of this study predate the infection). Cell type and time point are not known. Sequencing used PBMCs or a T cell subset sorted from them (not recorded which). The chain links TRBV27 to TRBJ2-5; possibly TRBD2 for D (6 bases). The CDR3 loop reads CASSSRRGGGGETQYF. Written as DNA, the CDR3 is TGTGCCAGCAGTTCACGTAGGGGAGGTGGGGGAGAGACCCAGTACTTC.